Below are 14 T cell receptor beta chains sequenced from a single sample in a study of blood T cell repertoires in COVID-19. The repertoire was sequenced with immunoSEQ multiplex PCR; TCRdb's copy has only in-frame clones and lacks some. The sample includes about 230,000 clones, 80% to 90% of them seen just once. Material: peripheral blood. Source of these receptors: a middle-aged man with COVID-19, enrolled during active disease.

This chain uses TRBV11-3 with TRBJ2-3; 8 nucleotides match TRBD1. V gave up 5 bases and J gave up 4 bases; unmatched junction bases: 8. The V gene's germline CDR1 is SGHNT and CDR2 YENEEA. The CDR3 has 15 amino acids. For the CDR3, the DNA is TGTGCCAGCAGCCCGGGAGACAGGGGTGCAGATACGCAGTATTTT. As protein: CASSPGDRGADTQYF.

V and J are TRBV7-9 and TRBJ2-3; 8 nucleotides line up with TRBD2. V lost 4 bases, J lost 3 bases, and 18 bases stayed unmatched. Germline CDR1 and CDR2: SEHNR and FQNEAQ (reference sequence). The CDR3 loop spans 19 amino acids. Here the CDR3 DNA reads TGTGCCAGCAGCTCAGAGGCGGTTCTCGGGGGGGCTGGGACAGATACGCAGTATTTT. Translating gives CASSSEAVLGGAGTDTQYF.

The V call is TRBV6-5, the J call TRBJ1-1, with unresolved D. Germline CDR1 and CDR2: MNHEY and SVGAGI. The CDR3 consists of 14 residues. V dropped 6 bases and J dropped 1 base, with 12 bases sitting between them. The CDR3 nucleotides are TGTGCCAGCAGCTCAGACAACCGGAACACTGAAGCTTTCTTT. This gives the protein CASSSDNRNTEAFF.

V and J are TRBV3-1 (or the pseudogene TRBV3-2) and TRBJ1-6; 8 nucleotides match TRBD1. The CDR3 is 14 residues long. Trimming cost V 2 bases and J 8 bases; bases outside gene matches: 2. Germline CDR1 LGHDT, CDR2 YNNKEL (reference sequence). This chain's CDR3 is CASSQLQGDSPLHF. CDR3 DNA sequence: TGTGCCAGCAGCCAACTACAGGGGGATTCACCCCTCCACTTT.

The chain links TRBV7-6 to TRBJ1-6; 8 nucleotides align to TRBD1. Germline values: CDR1 SGHVS, CDR2 FNYEAQ. Unmatched junction bases numbered 9, after V lost 6 bases and J lost 5 bases. The CDR3 has 16 amino acids. CDR3 sequence reads: CASSRTGILDNSPLHF. The DNA for the CDR3 is TGTGCCAGCAGTCGGACAGGGATTTTGGATAATTCACCCCTCCACTTT.

The chain links TRBV10-3 to TRBJ1-5, with D perhaps TRBD1 (5 bases). The V gene's germline CDR1 is ENHRY and CDR2 SYGVKD. The CDR3 loop spans 14 amino acids. V gave up 2 bases and J gave up 4 bases, with 9 bases separating them. As DNA, the CDR3 is TGTGCCATCAGTGAGACACAGGTTAATCAGCCCCAGCATTTT. This encodes CAISETQVNQPQHF.

On this clone: The sample has other DNA sequences that encode this CDR3 too. The genes are TRBV5-1 and TRBJ2-3; 13 bases match TRBD2. CDR3 length: 15 amino acids. The V segment lost 5 bases and the J segment 3 bases; nucleotides outside the gene matches: 3. Germline V lookup: CDR1 SGHRS, CDR2 YFSETQ. The CDR3 is CASRWTSGSTDTQYF. Here the CDR3 DNA reads TGCGCCAGCAGATGGACTAGCGGGAGTACAGATACGCAGTATTTT. Drawing the rest from reference TRBV5-1 and TRBJ2-3, the complete variable domain is KAGVTQTPRYLIKTRGQQVTLSCSPISGHRSVSWYQQTPGQGLQFLFEYFSETQRNKGNFPGRFSGRQFSNSRSEMNVSTLELGDSALYLCASRWTSGSTDTQYFGPGTRLTVL.

This sequence joins TRBV12-3 or TRBV12-4 and TRBJ1-2; 7 nucleotides match TRBD1. The CDR3 contains 13 residues. V dropped 6 bases and J dropped 4; count of bases not matched to a gene: 5. The CDR3 coding sequence is TGTGCCAGCAGCGAGTGGGACAGCTATGGCTACACCTTC. It translates to CASSEWDSYGYTF.

The chain uses TRBV9 and TRBJ2-6; D is unresolved. Per germline, CDR1 SGDLS and CDR2 YYNGEE. This CDR3 is 15 amino acids long. V was clipped by 4 bases and J by 4 bases, with 12 bases between them. The DNA of the CDR3 is TGTGCCAGCAGCCCCATCGGGTTAGGGGCCAACGTCCTGACTTTC. Residues: CASSPIGLGANVLTF.

This clone was recorded only once. For the CDR3, the DNA is TGCGCCAGCAGCTTGGAACCTGGCGGGGACTACGAGCAGTACTTC. This translates into CASSLEPGGDYEQYF. This rearrangement joins TRBV5-1 to TRBJ2-7, with a tentative D call TRBD2 (6 bases). Germline loops: CDR1 SGHRS, CDR2 YFSETQ. The germline V and J ends were trimmed by 0 bases and 3 bases, with 13 bases remaining between them. The CDR3 length is 15 residues.

In its sample, this clone was seen once. The V gene is TRBV20-1, the J gene TRBJ2-3; TRBD2 agrees at 8 bases. The length of the CDR3 is 17 residues. Germline V CDR1 and CDR2: DFQATT, SNEGSKA (reference sequence). Trimming removed 3 bases from V and 3 bases from J; junction bases left unmatched: 14. For the CDR3, the DNA is TGCAGTGCTAGTAAAATCCTGGGGGGACTAGGGACAGATACGCAGTATTTT. This codes for CSASKILGGLGTDTQYF.

This clone was observed once. The chain employs TRBV7-9 and TRBJ1-5; 7 positions match TRBD1. Trimming cost V 1 base and J 4 bases; bases outside gene matches: 7. The CDR3 extends over 16 amino acids. Germline CDR1 and CDR2: SEHNR and FQNEAQ (reference sequence). CDR3 in amino acids: CASSLVGTASNQPQHF. The CDR3 coding sequence is TGTGCCAGCAGCTTAGTCGGGACAGCCTCGAATCAGCCCCAGCATTTT.

This chain uses TRBV3-1 (or the pseudogene TRBV3-2) with TRBJ1-1; TRBD1 matches 9 bases. The CDR3 has 15 amino acids. Germline V lookup: CDR1 LGHDT, CDR2 YNNKEL (reference sequence). V shed 2 bases and J 4 bases; nucleotides not matched to a gene: 5. Here the CDR3 DNA reads TGTGCCAGCAGCCAACCGGGACAGGGAGCCACTGAAGCTTTCTTT. As protein: CASSQPGQGATEAFF.

CDR3 amino acids: CASSYSGPNYGYTF. CDR3 bases: TGTGCCAGCAGTTACTCGGGCCCTAACTATGGCTACACCTTC. This chain uses TRBV6-5 with TRBJ1-2; D call uncertain. With 0 bases removed from V and 0 bases from J, the gap between germline ends came to 5 bases. This CDR3 has 14 amino acids. The germline V gene has CDR1 MNHEY and CDR2 SVGAGI.